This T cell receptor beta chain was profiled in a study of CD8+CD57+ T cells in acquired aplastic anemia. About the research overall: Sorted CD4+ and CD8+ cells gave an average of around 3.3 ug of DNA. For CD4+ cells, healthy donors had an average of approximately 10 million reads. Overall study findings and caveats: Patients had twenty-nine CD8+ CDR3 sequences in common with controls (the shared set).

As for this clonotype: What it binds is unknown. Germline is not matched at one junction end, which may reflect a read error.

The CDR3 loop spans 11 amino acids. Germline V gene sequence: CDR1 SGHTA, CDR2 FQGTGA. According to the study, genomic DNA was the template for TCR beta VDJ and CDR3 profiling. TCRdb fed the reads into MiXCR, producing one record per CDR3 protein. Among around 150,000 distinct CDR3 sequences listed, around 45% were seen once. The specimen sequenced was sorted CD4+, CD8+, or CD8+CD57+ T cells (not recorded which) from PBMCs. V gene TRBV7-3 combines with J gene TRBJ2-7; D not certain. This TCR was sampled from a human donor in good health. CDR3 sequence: CASSSGYEQCF. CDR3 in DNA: TGTGCCAGCAGTTCCGGGTACGAGCAGTGCTTC.